Below, 10 T cell receptor beta chains from the same sample are listed, as sequenced in a study of neurological immune-mediated disorders. A single record per CDR3 protein comes from TCRdb applying MiXCR to the 5' RACE reads. The sample contains more than 15,000 distinct CDR3 sequences, about 15% of which appear only once. The sequencing sample was made of PBMCs. The receptors derive from a man in his fifties or sixties with HTLV-1-associated myelopathy (HAM/TSP).

At least ten counts were recorded for this clonotype. The chain carries TRBV5-1 and TRBJ2-3; D is unclear. CDR1 is SGHRS, CDR2 YFSETQ, per germline. The CDR3 is 15 amino acids. The germline V and J ends were trimmed by 0 bases and 1 base, with 9 bases remaining between them. CDR3: CASSLERSGTDTQYF. The CDR3 bases are TGCGCCAGCAGCTTGGAACGGTCTGGCACAGATACGCAGTATTTT.

This clonotype occurred many times. This sequence joins TRBV7-9 and TRBJ1-1, with no clear D. Germline-derived CDR1 and CDR2 are SEHNR and FQNEAQ (reference sequence). Trimming took 5 bases from V and 4 from J, leaving 17 bases between them. CDR3 size: 15 residues. CDR3 bases: TGTGCCAGCAGCCGCCTCGGGGTGGAGGGCACTGAAGCTTTCTTT. Its protein is CASSRLGVEGTEAFF.

This clonotype was seen repeatedly, ten times or more. The chain is built from TRBV6-5 and TRBJ2-4, with D hard to call. This CDR3 contains 14 residues. The germline V gene encodes CDR1 MNHEY and CDR2 SVGAGI. Trimming pared 5 bases from V and 3 bases from J, leaving 11 bases between. The CDR3 nucleotides are TGTGCCAGCAGTAGTAGACAAGTCAAAAACATTCAGTACTTC. Translated, it gives CASSSRQVKNIQYF.

This clonotype was seen at least ten times. The chain links TRBV20-1 to TRBJ2-5; unclear D gene. V was trimmed by 0 bases and J by 2 bases, leaving 10 bases between them. CDR1 is DFQATT, CDR2 SNEGSKA, per germline (reference sequence). The CDR3 is 14 amino acids. The CDR3 DNA sequence: TGCAGTGCTAGAGAGGCGGCTCAACAAGAGACCCAGTACTTC. Its protein product is CSAREAAQQETQYF.

This clonotype was detected ten times or more. This chain links TRBV27 with TRBJ1-1, with 7 nucleotides matching TRBD1. The CDR3 runs 16 residues. J lost 0 bases, V lost 5 bases, and 9 bases had no gene match. Germline-derived CDR1 and CDR2 are MNHEY and SMNVEV (reference sequence). The CDR3 reads CASSPWVGTVNTEAFF. Here the CDR3 DNA reads TGTGCCAGCAGTCCCTGGGTCGGGACAGTGAACACTGAAGCTTTCTTT.

This clonotype was detected many times. The chain recombines TRBV9 with TRBJ2-1, with TRBD2 as a possible D gene (7 bases). V was cut by 4 bases and J by 8 bases, with 16 bases left in between. Germline CDR1 is SGDLS and CDR2 is YYNGEE. The CDR3 length is 14 residues. In DNA form, the CDR3 reads TGTGCCAGCAGCCTAGGGGGGGGGGCGTATGAGCAGTTCTTC. Its protein product is CASSLGGGAYEQFF.

This clonotype has at least ten counts. The J gene is TRBJ2-1, the V gene TRBV7-9, with TRBD2 matching over 9 bases. The CDR3 loop spans 17 amino acids. V trimming: 1 base; J trimming: 5 bases; junction bases outside the gene matches: 9. The V gene's germline CDR1 is SEHNR and CDR2 FQNEAQ (reference sequence). The CDR3 is CASSLVAGGFRNNEQFF. The CDR3 coding sequence is TGTGCCAGCAGCTTAGTCGCGGGGGGGTTCAGGAACAATGAGCAGTTCTTC. Filled out from reference TRBV7-9 and TRBJ2-1, the complete variable domain reads DTGVSQNPRHKITKRGQNVTFRCDPISEHNRLYWYRQTLGQGPEFLTYFQNEAQLEKSRLLSDRFSAERPKGSFSTLEIQRTEQGDSAMYLCASSLVAGGFRNNEQFFGPGTRLTVL.

This clonotype was seen at least ten times. The chain combines TRBV7-2 with TRBJ1-3; possibly TRBD1 for D (5 bases). From germline, CDR1 is SGHTA and CDR2 FQGNSA. Trimming cost V 3 bases and J 4 bases, with 10 bases left between them. The CDR3 is made up of 14 amino acids. This CDR3 is CASSFGGRGNTIYF. CDR3 in DNA: TGTGCCAGCAGCTTCGGGGGAAGAGGAAACACCATATATTTT.

The chain couples TRBV4-2 to TRBJ2-3; 7 bases are a match to TRBD1. This CDR3 has 16 amino acids. In germline, CDR1 is LGHNA, CDR2 YNFKEQ. Trimming cost V 3 bases and J 6 bases; bases outside gene matches: 12. CDR3 in amino acids: CASSQVVAGGPDTQYF. CDR3 coding DNA: TGTGCCAGCAGCCAGGTTGTGGCAGGGGGACCCGATACGCAGTATTTT.

V usage is TRBV29-1 and J usage is TRBJ1-2, with unresolved D. Per the germline V gene, CDR1 is SQVTM and CDR2 is ANQGSEA. The CDR3 has 12 residues. The V gene lost 8 bases and the J gene lost 4 bases, with 14 bases spanning the gap. The DNA of the CDR3 is TGCAGCATTAAAGTGGCACTCTATGGCTACACCTTC. As protein: CSIKVALYGYTF.